This T cell receptor beta chain was sequenced during a study of cytomegalovirus exposure and HLA in healthy donors. The study, taken as a whole, reports: Common viral pathogens (according to a later analysis) appeared linked to several of the most significant clusters. V- and J-gene trimming of TCR beta was linked (in a later analysis) to a missense DCLRE1C variant.

Germline V gives CDR1 MNHEY, CDR2 SVGAGI. This CDR3 is 13 amino acids long. Trimming removed 4 bases at V and 4 bases at J, with 8 bases between. 60 Vbeta and 13 Jbeta primers were used in PCR. Using immunoSEQ multiplex PCR, the repertoire was profiled, and TCRdb retains in-frame clones only, with some absent. The sample carries about 190,000 clones, roughly 81% recorded once. In the case of this clone: No antigen is known for it.

This chain connects TRBV6-5 to TRBJ1-3, with TRBD1 as a possible D gene (5 bases). Sequenced sample: PBMCs. The TCR sequence derives from a woman aged 25 to 45 in good health and CMV-seropositive. CDR3: CASSSGPGNTIYF. The CDR3 DNA reads as TGTGCCAGCAGTTCAGGGCCAGGAAACACCATATATTTT.